This T cell receptor beta chain originates from a study of yellow fever vaccine responses in identical twins. MiXCR, applied by TCRdb to the RT-PCR reads, yields one record per CDR3 protein. The repertoire consists of 13,000 or so distinct CDR3 sequences, with about four fifths occurring once and the leading ten covering around 1.7%. Trimming took 3 bases from V and 2 from J, leaving 11 bases between them. Germline values: CDR1 SGHDT, CDR2 YYEEEE. The CDR3 extends over 14 amino acids. The specimen was T cells from blood (PBMCs), unsorted or a sorted subset (not recorded which), collected before or after yellow fever vaccination (not recorded which). The V gene is TRBV5-6, the J gene TRBJ2-5; no reliable D call. The sequence came from a woman aged 18 to 35 who received the yellow fever vaccine. CDR3 region: CASSWQTGQETQYF. The DNA of the CDR3 is TGTGCCAGCAGCTGGCAGACCGGACAAGAGACCCAGTACTTC.